The 30 T cell receptor beta chains below come from one sample, sequenced in a study of T cell repertoires in cytomegalovirus infection. A single record per CDR3 protein comes from TCRdb applying MiXCR to the reads. The repertoire holds approximately 500,000 distinct CDR3 sequences, with about 26% as singletons. Material: PBMCs. Receptors originate from a human donor in good health (CMV status not recorded). Some clones in this sample may be carry-over from other donors' samples.

In this sample, this clonotype turned up a few times. The chain employs TRBV7-6 and TRBJ2-4; D is unclear. V was clipped by 5 bases and J by 0 bases, with 8 bases between them. The CDR3 sequence is 14 residues long. Germline V CDR1 and CDR2: SGHVS, FNYEAQ. The CDR3 nucleotides are TGTGCCAGCAGCCCCAGTGTAGCCAAAAACATTCAGTACTTC. It codes for CASSPSVAKNIQYF.

J is TRBJ1-1 and V is TRBV29-1; D is uncertain. The V and J ends lost 4 bases and 7 bases respectively, with 16 bases between them. This CDR3 spans 13 amino acids. The V gene's germline CDR1 is SQVTM and CDR2 ANQGSEA. CDR3 sequence reads: CSVVGWELGEAFF. CDR3 nucleotide sequence: TGCAGCGTTGTGGGTTGGGAGTTGGGTGAAGCTTTCTTT.

The chain couples TRBV7-9 to TRBJ1-1; a possible D gene is TRBD1 (5 bases). V shed 2 bases and J shed 0 bases, with 10 bases lying between them. This CDR3 spans 15 amino acids. CDR1 SEHNR and CDR2 FQNEAQ come from the germline V gene (reference sequence). In DNA form, the CDR3 reads TGTGCCAGCAGCTTAAGTGCCAGGGTGAACACTGAAGCTTTCTTT. Translating gives CASSLSARVNTEAFF. Variable domain in full (rest from reference TRBV7-9 and TRBJ1-1): DTGVSQNPRHKITKRGQNVTFRCDPISEHNRLYWYRQTLGQGPEFLTYFQNEAQLEKSRLLSDRFSAERPKGSFSTLEIQRTEQGDSAMYLCASSLSARVNTEAFFGQGTRLTVV.

The chain combines TRBV18 with TRBJ2-1; no definite D call. Germline V CDR1 and CDR2: KGHSH, LQKENI. Deletions cut 6 bases from V and 7 bases from J, with 19 bases between. This CDR3 has 15 amino acids. The CDR3 region is CASSATPRPNNEQFF. The CDR3 DNA reads as TGTGCCAGCTCCGCGACACCCAGGCCAAATAATGAGCAGTTCTTC.

This clonotype was observed a few times. The V gene is TRBV30, the J gene TRBJ1-1, with D possibly being TRBD1 (5 bases). Trimming pared 3 bases from V and 2 bases from J, leaving 10 bases between. Germline V gives CDR1 GTSNPN, CDR2 SVGIG (reference sequence). The CDR3 is 13 residues long. Here the CDR3 DNA reads TGTGCCTGGAGCCCCGGGGGAAACACTGAAGCTTTCTTT. This encodes CAWSPGGNTEAFF.

This clonotype was counted ten times or more. This chain connects TRBV12-3 or TRBV12-4 to TRBJ1-1; tentative D call: TRBD1 (6 bases). CDR3 length equals 14 residues. Deletions cut 4 bases from V and 6 bases from J, with 15 bases between. The CDR3 DNA sequence: TGTGCCAGCAGTTGGGGACATTCTCTCCCTGAAGCTTTCTTT. It codes for CASSWGHSLPEAFF.

The V and J genes are TRBV27 and TRBJ2-4; D remains ambiguous. There are 16 residues in the CDR3. Per germline, CDR1 MNHEY and CDR2 SMNVEV (reference sequence). Trimming shortened V by 4 bases and J by 2 bases, and 15 bases separated the two germline ends. The CDR3 reads CASSSTRQKTKNIQYF. The CDR3 bases are TGTGCCAGCAGTTCTACCCGCCAAAAGACCAAAAACATTCAGTACTTC.

The chain recombines TRBV20-1 with TRBJ1-3; D is undetermined. The V gene lost 2 bases and the J gene lost 0 bases, with 14 bases spanning the gap. Germline V lookup: CDR1 DFQATT, CDR2 SNEGSKA (reference sequence). The CDR3 length is 16 residues. CDR3 nucleotide sequence: TGCAGTGCTAGACCCGCCGGGGAGAGCTCTGGAAACACCATATATTTT. Encoded protein: CSARPAGESSGNTIYF.

The chain carries TRBV27 and TRBJ2-1; 10 nucleotides align to TRBD2. This CDR3 region has 15 residues. From germline, CDR1 is MNHEY and CDR2 SMNVEV (reference sequence). Trimming cost V 10 bases and J 8 bases; bases outside gene matches: 14. The CDR3 loop is CATFPLAGVVDEQFF. Written as DNA, the CDR3 is TGTGCCACCTTCCCCCTAGCGGGAGTGGTCGATGAGCAGTTCTTC.

This chain joins TRBV5-1 and TRBJ2-7; D possibly corresponds to TRBD2 (5 bases). Trimming took 0 bases from V and 6 from J, leaving 16 bases between them. This CDR3 contains 15 residues. Germline values: CDR1 SGHRS, CDR2 YFSETQ. The CDR3 DNA reads as TGCGCCAGCAGCTTGGCTGGACTCCAGACGGGCGAGCAGTACGTC. This codes for CASSLAGLQTGEQYV.

The chain joins TRBV10-2 to TRBJ2-7; 10 nucleotides agree with TRBD2. The J segment lost 3 bases and the V segment lost 3 bases, leaving 8 bases of the junction unmatched. In germline, CDR1 is WSHSY, CDR2 SAAADI. The CDR3 contains 16 residues. The chain's CDR3 is CASSDYRASGSYEQYF. The CDR3 nucleotides are TGCGCCAGCAGTGATTATAGGGCTAGCGGGAGCTACGAGCAGTACTTC.

The CDR3 is CASSFEDAGDTQYF. CDR3 bases: TGTGCCAGCAGCTTTGAGGACGCCGGAGATACGCAGTATTTT. The chain employs TRBV7-8 and TRBJ2-3; unclear D gene. V lost 3 bases to trimming and J lost 5 bases, with 12 bases between them. CDR1 and CDR2 (germline): SGHVS, FQNEAQ. The CDR3 has 14 amino acids. Full variable domain (rest looked up from reference TRBV7-8 and TRBJ2-3): GAGVSQSPRYKVAKRGQDVALRCDPISGHVSLFWYQQALGQGPEFLTYFQNEAQLDKSGLPSDRFFAERPEGSVSTLKIQRTQQEDSAVYLCASSFEDAGDTQYFGPGTRLTVL.

The chain is built from TRBV4-2 and TRBJ1-1; D not resolved. There are 13 residues in the CDR3. Trimming took 4 bases from V and 2 from J, leaving 8 bases between them. The germline V gene encodes CDR1 LGHNA and CDR2 YNFKEQ. The CDR3 nucleotides read TGTGCCAGCAGCCCGTCCTCTAACACTGAAGCTTTCTTT. As protein: CASSPSSNTEAFF.

This chain uses TRBV11-2 with TRBJ1-3; D is uncertain. This CDR3 spans 15 amino acids. Germline V gene sequence: CDR1 SGHAT, CDR2 FQNNGV. Trimming took 3 bases from V and 0 from J, leaving 9 bases between them. The chain's CDR3 is CASSFVGFSGNTIYF. As DNA, the CDR3 is TGTGCCAGCAGCTTCGTCGGGTTCTCTGGAAACACCATATATTTT.

This clonotype was detected many times. This chain joins TRBV7-9 and TRBJ2-5; TRBD2 matches 7 bases. In germline, CDR1 is SEHNR, CDR2 FQNEAQ (reference sequence). J gave up 4 bases and V 4 bases, and 15 bases lay outside the gene matches. This CDR3 spans 17 amino acids. CDR3 DNA sequence: TGTGCCAGCAGCTCCCTTGGCGCGGGAGCAATTCGAGAGACCCAGTACTTC. This translates into CASSSLGAGAIRETQYF.

V and J are TRBV6-1 and TRBJ2-1, with D possibly being TRBD2 (5 bases). Trimming stripped 5 bases from V and 5 bases from J, with 19 bases between. From germline, CDR1 is MNHNS and CDR2 SASEGT. The CDR3 totals 16 residues. This chain's CDR3 is CASSTTLGVSDNEQFF. The CDR3 coding sequence is TGTGCCAGCAGTACGACACTAGGAGTGTCGGACAATGAGCAGTTCTTC.

This clonotype was found many times. The chain links TRBV7-2 to TRBJ2-1; 10 bases fit TRBD1. V was pared by 2 bases and J by 8 bases, with 9 bases of the junction left unmatched. CDR1 is SGHTA, CDR2 FQGNSA, per germline. The CDR3 has 16 amino acids. The CDR3: CASSLRGDRGFDEQFF. CDR3 DNA sequence: TGTGCCAGCAGCTTAAGGGGGGACAGGGGTTTCGATGAGCAGTTCTTC. Filled out from reference TRBV7-2 and TRBJ2-1, the complete variable domain reads GAGVSQSPSNKVTEKGKDVELRCDPISGHTALYWYRQSLGQGLEFLIYFQGNSAPDKSGLPSDRFSAERTGGSVSTLTIQRTQQEDSAVYLCASSLRGDRGFDEQFFGPGTRLTVL.

The chain employs TRBV6-5 and TRBJ1-4; TRBD1 might be the D (5 bases). The V end was cut by 5 bases, the J end by 7 bases, with 17 bases between. The CDR3 is 15 amino acids. CDR1 and CDR2 from the germline V gene are MNHEY and SVGAGI. The CDR3 loop reads CASSTIRGGREKLFF. The CDR3 region has the DNA TGTGCCAGCAGTACAATTAGGGGAGGACGTGAAAAACTGTTTTTT.

This clonotype was counted at least ten times. The rearrangement links TRBV7-2 to TRBJ2-2, with a tentative D call TRBD2 (5 bases). Per the germline V gene, CDR1 is SGHTA and CDR2 is FQGNSA. CDR3 size: 13 residues. V lost 5 bases and J lost 6, with 10 bases in between. CDR3 region: CASSRTRAGELFF. The CDR3 nucleotides are TGTGCCAGCAGCCGCACTAGAGCCGGGGAGCTGTTTTTT.

This clonotype was seen only a few times. The rearrangement joins TRBV12-3 or TRBV12-4 to TRBJ2-2, with D uncertain. CDR3 length: 14 amino acids. Trimming took off 3 bases at V and 4 bases at J, with 9 bases between the two ends. The CDR3 sequence is CASSFPWSTGELFF. The CDR3, as DNA: TGTGCCAGCAGTTTCCCATGGAGCACCGGGGAGCTGTTTTTT.

This clonotype was counted only a few times. V usage is TRBV12-3 or TRBV12-4 and J usage is TRBJ2-7; 8 bases are shared with TRBD1. The ends lost 2 bases at V and 5 bases at J; junction bases unmatched: 8. This CDR3 spans 15 amino acids. In DNA, the CDR3 is TGTGCCAGCAGTTTAATGGACAGGGACTTGAACGAGCAGTACTTC. The encoded protein is CASSLMDRDLNEQYF.

This clonotype was recorded once. This chain connects TRBV4-2 to TRBJ1-5, with TRBD1 matching over 8 bases. Trimming cost V 1 base and J 8 bases; bases outside gene matches: 7. Germline CDR1 is LGHNA and CDR2 is YNFKEQ. This CDR3 contains 15 residues. CDR3 coding DNA: TGTGCCAGCAGCCAAGGACAGGGGAGTAAGGAGCCCCAGCATTTT. Amino acids: CASSQGQGSKEPQHF.

This clonotype was detected a few times. J is TRBJ2-1 and V is TRBV6-1, with a possible D match to TRBD2 (6 bases). Trimming took 8 bases from V and 3 from J, leaving 17 bases between them. Per germline, CDR1 MNHNS and CDR2 SASEGT. CDR3 length: 15 amino acids. As DNA, the CDR3 is TGTGCCAGCCTACGGGCGGGAATTGACTACAATGAGCAGTTCTTC. Translated, it gives CASLRAGIDYNEQFF.

This clonotype appeared many times. This chain connects TRBV6-4 to TRBJ2-7, with 10 bases matching TRBD1. V shed 4 bases and J 3 bases; nucleotides not matched to a gene: 0. Germline V gene sequence: CDR1 MRHNA, CDR2 SNTAGT. The CDR3 consists of 13 residues. The DNA for the CDR3 is TGTGCCAGCAGTGGGACAGGGGGCTACGAGCAGTACGTC. Translated, it gives CASSGTGGYEQYV.

The CDR3 here is CASSLYTVAFF. The CDR3 DNA is TGTGCCAGCAGTTTATATACGGTAGCTTTCTTT. This sequence joins TRBV28 and TRBJ1-1; no definite D call. Per the germline V gene, CDR1 is MDHEN and CDR2 is SYDVKM. V gave up 1 base and J gave up 10 bases, with 7 bases separating them. This CDR3 is 11 amino acids long.

The gene calls are TRBV9 and TRBJ2-1, with 9 bases matching TRBD2. V was pared by 2 bases and J by 0 bases, with 9 bases of the junction left unmatched. This CDR3 comprises 18 residues. Germline CDR1 and CDR2: SGDLS and YYNGEE. The CDR3 DNA reads as TGTGCCAGCAGCGTTAGACGGACAGCGGGAGGCTCCTACAATGAGCAGTTCTTC. Translation: CASSVRRTAGGSYNEQFF. Supplemented by reference TRBV9 and TRBJ2-1, the full variable domain reads DSGVTQTPKHLITATGQRVTLRCSPRSGDLSVYWYQQSLDQGLQFLIQYYNGEERAKGNILERFSAQQFPDLHSELNLSSLELGDSALYFCASSVRRTAGGSYNEQFFGPGTRLTVL.

The CDR3 spells CASRREGRGENIQYF. DNA for the CDR3: TGCGCCAGCAGAAGGGAGGGCAGGGGAGAAAACATTCAGTACTTC. J is TRBJ2-4 and V is TRBV5-1, with a tentative D call TRBD2 (7 bases). The CDR3 runs 15 residues. V was shortened by 5 bases and J by 5 bases, with 17 bases between the two germline ends. CDR1 and CDR2 from the germline V gene are SGHRS and YFSETQ.

This clonotype was counted a few times. The V gene is TRBV7-3, the J gene TRBJ1-1; D may be TRBD1 (6 bases). V was cut by 5 bases and J by 6 bases, with 13 bases left in between. The V gene's germline CDR1 is SGHTA and CDR2 FQGTGA. The CDR3 runs to 13 residues. The CDR3: CASSPQGMAEAFF. CDR3 bases: TGTGCCAGCAGCCCCCAGGGGATGGCTGAAGCTTTCTTT.

This chain joins TRBV10-3 and TRBJ2-7, with 8 bases lining up with TRBD2. CDR1 is ENHRY and CDR2 is SYGVKD in the germline V gene. The CDR3 has 13 residues. The V and J ends lost 6 bases and 3 bases, in that order; junction bases with no gene match: 4. The CDR3 loop reads CAISRLALYEQYF. DNA of the CDR3: TGTGCCATCAGCCGACTAGCGCTCTACGAGCAGTACTTC.

The V and J genes are TRBV25-1 and TRBJ2-5; D is tentatively TRBD1 or TRBD2 (9 bases each). V lost 6 bases, J lost 9 bases, and 20 bases lay in between. This CDR3 comprises 14 residues. Germline values: CDR1 MGHDK, CDR2 SYGVNS. CDR3 in amino acids: CASRDTGGGGAQYF. The CDR3 nucleotides read TGTGCCAGCAGGGATACAGGGGGCGGGGGGGCCCAGTACTTC.